A selection of T cell receptor beta chains follows, all from one sample in a study of identical twins. TCRdb re-analysed the 5' RACE reads in MiXCR, keeping a single row per CDR3 protein. The sample contains around 550,000 distinct CDR3 sequences, around 15% of which appear only once. These sequences were also reported in another study, on yellow fever vaccine responses in identical twins.

Sequenced material: CD4+ T cells sorted from blood. These receptors came from a woman aged 18 to 35 in good health. Both conserved end residues are part of each CDR3. D genes are given only for firm matches. Clone size appears in some rows only: once, few, many, or a class for an expanded clone.

-	-	TRBV11-2	TRBJ2-2	CASSLNHGTGYRELFF	TGTGCCAGCAGCTTGAATCATGGGACGGGATACAGGGAGCTGTTTTTT
-	many	TRBV5-1	TRBJ1-4	CASSLVGRSTNEKLFF	TGCGCCAGCAGCTTGGTTGGCCGTTCAACTAATGAAAAACTGTTTTTT
-	few	TRBV4-1	TRBJ2-5	CASSRNRPAGETQYF	TGCGCCAGCAGCCGGAACCGACCCGCTGGGGAGACCCAGTACTTC
TRBD2	-	TRBV15	TRBJ2-1	CATSPGGAGARNEQFF	TGTGCCACCAGCCCCGGAGGAGCGGGGGCCCGCAATGAGCAGTTCTTC
TRBD2	many	TRBV10-3	TRBJ2-1	CAIAGDGDEQFF	TGTGCCATAGCGGGAGACGGAGATGAGCAGTTCTTC
TRBD1	few	TRBV5-6	TRBJ1-6	CASSEDTGTGRYSPLHF	TGTGCCAGCAGCGAAGATACCGGGACAGGGCGGTATTCACCCCTCCACTTT
TRBD1	-	TRBV28	TRBJ1-6	CASSLFWDSNSPLHF	TGTGCCAGCAGTTTGTTTTGGGACAGTAATTCACCCCTCCACTTT
-	-	TRBV5-1	TRBJ2-1	CASPFQRYEQFF	TGCGCCAGCCCATTCCAGCGCTATGAGCAGTTCTTC
TRBD1	-	TRBV4-1	TRBJ1-5	CASSQTNRGDQPQHF	TGCGCCAGCAGCCAAACGAACAGGGGGGATCAGCCCCAGCATTTT
TRBD2	-	TRBV12-3/TRBV12-4	TRBJ2-2	CASTRWGTSGSKEDTGELFF	TGTGCCAGCACGCGTTGGGGGACTAGCGGGAGTAAGGAGGACACCGGGGAGCTGTTTTTT
TRBD1	-	TRBV27	TRBJ2-4	CASSPRTGDLAKNIQYF	TGTGCCAGCAGTCCCCGGACAGGCGACCTAGCCAAAAACATTCAGTACTTC
TRBD2	-	TRBV5-1	TRBJ2-1	CASSGRDRASGGAYNEQFF	TGCGCCAGCAGCGGAAGGGACAGAGCGAGCGGGGGGGCCTACAATGAGCAGTTCTTC
-	once	TRBV2	TRBJ1-2	CASSDLLGGYTF	TGTGCCAGCAGTGACCTCCTGGGTGGCTACACCTTC
TRBD1	-	TRBV19	TRBJ2-1	CASSNPGGSTWNEQFF	TGTGCCAGTAGTAACCCAGGGGGTAGTACATGGAATGAGCAGTTCTTC
TRBD2	few	TRBV12-3/TRBV12-4	TRBJ2-3	CASSYGGGTNTQYF	TGTGCCAGCAGTTATGGCGGGGGGACAAATACGCAGTATTTT
-	-	TRBV3-1	TRBJ2-4	CASSVTTGNKNIQYF	TGTGCCAGCAGCGTTACGACAGGCAACAAAAACATTCAGTACTTC
TRBD1	many	TRBV6-1	TRBJ1-4	CASSLDRGREKLFF	TGTGCCAGCAGCCTGGACAGGGGTAGAGAAAAACTGTTTTTT
-	many	TRBV5-1	TRBJ2-7	CASSPLRGDDEQYF	TGCGCCAGCAGCCCGTTAAGGGGGGATGACGAGCAGTACTTC
-	few	TRBV10-3	TRBJ2-7	CAISGSGRGRYEQYF	TGTGCCATCAGTGGGTCGGGACGGGGGCGCTACGAGCAGTACTTC
TRBD1	-	TRBV12-3/TRBV12-4	TRBJ2-7	CASSETGTGTYEQYF	TGTGCCAGCAGTGAGACCGGGACAGGTACCTACGAGCAGTACTTC
-	few	TRBV28	TRBJ2-2	CASTRRVSTGELFF	TGTGCCAGCACACGACGGGTGAGCACCGGGGAGCTGTTTTTT
TRBD1	-	TRBV11-1	TRBJ1-6	CASSGTGNDNSPLHF	TGTGCCAGCAGCGGGACAGGGAACGACAATTCACCCCTCCACTTT
TRBD2	few	TRBV7-6	TRBJ2-1	CASSHREGLGAYNEQFF	TGTGCCAGCAGCCATCGGGAAGGACTAGGGGCCTACAATGAGCAGTTCTTC
-	-	TRBV6-5	TRBJ2-1	CASSYRSGQFF	TGTGCCAGCAGTTATAGGTCGGGGCAGTTCTTC
-	-	TRBV21-1	TRBJ2-7	CASNPGQIYEQYF	TGTGCCAGCAACCCAGGACAGATCTACGAGCAGTACTTC